This T cell receptor beta chain was captured in a study of blood T cell repertoires in COVID-19. Germline-derived CDR1 and CDR2 are MNHEY and SVGEGT. This CDR3 comprises 15 residues. V was pared by 5 bases and J by 1 base, with 14 bases between. This clone showed up just a few times. Original processing notes: Reference gene primer amplification in the assay estimated nucleated cell counts. Sequenced by immunoSEQ multiplex PCR; TCRdb stores in-frame clones only, minus some. The V and J calls and the clone size are those of that table, but D and trimming were determined from the DNA. The table has over 95,000 clones, roughly 89% seen once.

The sample comprised peripheral blood. The sequence was obtained from a human donor with acute or convalescent COVID-19. The donor label of this sample is uncertain. J is TRBJ1-1 and V is TRBV6-2 or TRBV6-3; no reliable D call. Here the CDR3 reads CASSDPMGRNTEAFF. CDR3 nucleotide sequence: TGTGCCAGCAGTGATCCGATGGGGAGGAACACTGAAGCTTTCTTT.